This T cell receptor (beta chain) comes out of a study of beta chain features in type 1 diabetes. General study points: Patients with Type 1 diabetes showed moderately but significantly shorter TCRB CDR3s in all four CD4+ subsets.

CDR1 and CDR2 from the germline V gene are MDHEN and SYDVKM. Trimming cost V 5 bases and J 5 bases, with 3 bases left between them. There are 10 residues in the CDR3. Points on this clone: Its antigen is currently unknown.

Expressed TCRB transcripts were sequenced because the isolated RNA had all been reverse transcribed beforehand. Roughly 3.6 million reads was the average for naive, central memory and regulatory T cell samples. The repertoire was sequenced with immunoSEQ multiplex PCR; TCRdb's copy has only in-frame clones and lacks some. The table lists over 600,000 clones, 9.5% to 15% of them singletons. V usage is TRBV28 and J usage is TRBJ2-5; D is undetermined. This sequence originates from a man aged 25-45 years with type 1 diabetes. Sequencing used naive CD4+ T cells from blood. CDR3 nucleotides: TGTGCCAGCAGTAAGGAGACCCAGTACTTC. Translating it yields CASSKETQYF.